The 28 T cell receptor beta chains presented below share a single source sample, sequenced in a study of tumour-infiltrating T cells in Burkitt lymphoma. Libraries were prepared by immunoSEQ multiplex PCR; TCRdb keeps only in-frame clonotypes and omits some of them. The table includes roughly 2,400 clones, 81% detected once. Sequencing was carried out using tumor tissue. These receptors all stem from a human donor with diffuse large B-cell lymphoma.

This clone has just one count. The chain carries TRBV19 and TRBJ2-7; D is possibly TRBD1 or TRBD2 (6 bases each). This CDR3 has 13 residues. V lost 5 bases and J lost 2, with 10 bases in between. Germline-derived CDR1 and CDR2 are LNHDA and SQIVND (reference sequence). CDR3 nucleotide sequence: TGTGCCAGTAGTGGCGGGACACCCTACGAGCAGTACTTC. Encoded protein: CASSGGTPYEQYF.

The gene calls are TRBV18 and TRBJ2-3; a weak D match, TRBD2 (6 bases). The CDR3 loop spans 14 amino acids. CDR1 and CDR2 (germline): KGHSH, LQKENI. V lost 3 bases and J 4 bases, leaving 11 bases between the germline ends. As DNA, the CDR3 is TGTGCCAGCTCACCTCGGCGGGGAGCAGATACGCAGTATTTT. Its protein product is CASSPRRGADTQYF. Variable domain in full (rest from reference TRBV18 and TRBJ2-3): NAGVMQNPRHLVRRRGQEARLRCSPMKGHSHVYWYRQLPEEGLKFMVYLQKENIIDESGMPKERFSAEFPKEGPSILRIQQVVRGDSAAYFCASSPRRGADTQYFGPGTRLTVL.

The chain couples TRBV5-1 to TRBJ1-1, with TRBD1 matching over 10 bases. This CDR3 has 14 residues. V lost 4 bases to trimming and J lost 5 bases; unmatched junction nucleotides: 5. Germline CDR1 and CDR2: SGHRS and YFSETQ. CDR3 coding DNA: TGCGCCAGCAGCCGGACAGGGGGAGGGACTGAAGCTTTCTTT. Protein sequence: CASSRTGGGTEAFF.

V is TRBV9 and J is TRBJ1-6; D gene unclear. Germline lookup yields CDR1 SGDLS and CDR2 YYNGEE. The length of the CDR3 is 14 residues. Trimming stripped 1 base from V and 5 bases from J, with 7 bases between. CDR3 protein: CASSVRTDNSPLHF. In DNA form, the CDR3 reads TGTGCCAGCAGCGTAAGAACCGATAATTCACCCCTCCACTTT.

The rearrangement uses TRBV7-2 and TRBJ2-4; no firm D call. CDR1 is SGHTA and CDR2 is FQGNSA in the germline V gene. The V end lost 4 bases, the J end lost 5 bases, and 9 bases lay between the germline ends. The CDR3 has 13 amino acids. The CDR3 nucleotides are TGTGCCAGCAGCTCCCTAACTCAAAACATTCAGTACTTC. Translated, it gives CASSSLTQNIQYF.

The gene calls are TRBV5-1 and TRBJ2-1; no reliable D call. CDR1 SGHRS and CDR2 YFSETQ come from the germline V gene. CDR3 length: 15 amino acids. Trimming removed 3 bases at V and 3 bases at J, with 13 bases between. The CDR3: CASSSTLDFYNEQFF. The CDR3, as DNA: TGCGCCAGCAGCTCGACACTGGATTTCTACAATGAGCAGTTCTTC.

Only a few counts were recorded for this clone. The CDR3 DNA sequence: TGCGCCAGCAGCCAGACAGGGGCAGGGAACACTGAAGCTTTCTTT. Its protein product is CASSQTGAGNTEAFF. V is TRBV4-1 and J is TRBJ1-1; 8 nucleotides line up with TRBD1. V shed 3 bases, J shed 1 base, and the junction held 4 bases outside the gene matches. CDR1 and CDR2 (germline): MGHRA, YSYEKL. The CDR3 spans 15 residues.

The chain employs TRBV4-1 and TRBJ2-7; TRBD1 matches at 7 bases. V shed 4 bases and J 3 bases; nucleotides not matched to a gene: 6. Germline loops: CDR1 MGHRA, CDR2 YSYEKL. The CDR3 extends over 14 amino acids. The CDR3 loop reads CASSRETGIYEQYF. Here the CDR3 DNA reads TGCGCCAGCAGCCGAGAGACAGGGATCTACGAGCAGTACTTC.

CDR3 nucleotides: TGTGCCTGGAGTGGCCGGGACAATAACTATGGCTACACCTTC. It yields the protein CAWSGRDNNYGYTF. The chain recombines TRBV30 with TRBJ1-2, with a tentative D call TRBD1 (6 bases). Between the trimmed V and J ends, which lost 1 base and 1 base, there was a span of 10 bases. The CDR3 contains 14 residues. Germline CDR1 is GTSNPN and CDR2 is SVGIG (reference sequence).

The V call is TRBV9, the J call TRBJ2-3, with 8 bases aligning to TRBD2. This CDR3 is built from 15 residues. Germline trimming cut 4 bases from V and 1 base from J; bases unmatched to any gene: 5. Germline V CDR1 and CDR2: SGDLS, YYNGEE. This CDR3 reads CASSLFGGGTDTQYF. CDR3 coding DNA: TGTGCCAGCAGCCTTTTCGGGGGGGGCACAGATACGCAGTATTTT.

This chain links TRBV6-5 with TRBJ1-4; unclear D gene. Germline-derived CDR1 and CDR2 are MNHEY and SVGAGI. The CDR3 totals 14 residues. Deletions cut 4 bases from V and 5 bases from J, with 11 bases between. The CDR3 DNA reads TGTGCCAGCAGTTCCCTTACCCCCAATGAAAAACTGTTTTTT. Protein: CASSSLTPNEKLFF.

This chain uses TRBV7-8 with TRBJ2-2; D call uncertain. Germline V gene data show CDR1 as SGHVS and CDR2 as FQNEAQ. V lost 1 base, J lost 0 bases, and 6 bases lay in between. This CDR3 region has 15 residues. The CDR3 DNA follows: TGTGCCAGCAGCTTAGACTTTTCGAACACCGGGGAGCTGTTTTTT. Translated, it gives CASSLDFSNTGELFF.

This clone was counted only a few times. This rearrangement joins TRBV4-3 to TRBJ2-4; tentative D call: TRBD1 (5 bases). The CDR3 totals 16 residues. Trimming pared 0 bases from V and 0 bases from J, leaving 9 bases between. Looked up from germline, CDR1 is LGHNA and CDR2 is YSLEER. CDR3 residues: CASSQDRALAKNIQYF. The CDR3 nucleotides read TGCGCCAGCAGCCAAGACAGGGCTCTAGCCAAAAACATTCAGTACTTC.

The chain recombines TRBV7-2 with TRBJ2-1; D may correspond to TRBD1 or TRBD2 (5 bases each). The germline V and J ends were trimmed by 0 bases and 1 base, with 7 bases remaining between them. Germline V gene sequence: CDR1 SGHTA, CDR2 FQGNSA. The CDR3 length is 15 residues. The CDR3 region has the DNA TGTGCCAGCAGCTTAGCGGGACGGTCCTACAATGAGCAGTTCTTC. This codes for CASSLAGRSYNEQFF.

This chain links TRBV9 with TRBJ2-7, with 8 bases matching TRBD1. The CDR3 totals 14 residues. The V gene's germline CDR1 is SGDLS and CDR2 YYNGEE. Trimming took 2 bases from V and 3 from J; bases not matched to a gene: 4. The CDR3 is CASSVTGGFYEQYF. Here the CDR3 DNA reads TGTGCCAGCAGCGTCACAGGGGGATTCTACGAGCAGTACTTC. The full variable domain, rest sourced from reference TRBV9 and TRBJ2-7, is DSGVTQTPKHLITATGQRVTLRCSPRSGDLSVYWYQQSLDQGLQFLIQYYNGEERAKGNILERFSAQQFPDLHSELNLSSLELGDSALYFCASSVTGGFYEQYFGPGTRLTVT.

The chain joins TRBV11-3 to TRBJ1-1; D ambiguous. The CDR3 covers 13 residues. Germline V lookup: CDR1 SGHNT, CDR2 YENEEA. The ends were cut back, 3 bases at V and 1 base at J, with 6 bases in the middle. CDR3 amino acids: CASSLGKNTEAFF. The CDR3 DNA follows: TGTGCCAGCAGCTTGGGAAAGAACACTGAAGCTTTCTTT.

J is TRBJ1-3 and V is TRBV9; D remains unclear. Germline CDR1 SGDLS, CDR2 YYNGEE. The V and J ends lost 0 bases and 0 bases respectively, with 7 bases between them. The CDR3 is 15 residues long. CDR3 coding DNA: TGTGCCAGCAGCGTAGCTTGGCTCTCTGGAAACACCATATATTTT. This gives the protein CASSVAWLSGNTIYF.

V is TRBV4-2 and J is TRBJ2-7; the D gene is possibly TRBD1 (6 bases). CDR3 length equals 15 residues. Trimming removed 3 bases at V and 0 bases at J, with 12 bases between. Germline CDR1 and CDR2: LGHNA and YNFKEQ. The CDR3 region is CASSHPRDTSYEQYF. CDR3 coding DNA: TGTGCCAGCAGCCATCCCCGGGACACCTCCTACGAGCAGTACTTC.

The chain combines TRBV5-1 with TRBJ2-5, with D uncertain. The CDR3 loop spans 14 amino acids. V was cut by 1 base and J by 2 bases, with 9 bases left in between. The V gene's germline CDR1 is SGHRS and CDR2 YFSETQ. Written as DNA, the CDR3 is TGCGCCAGCAGCTTGATGGCAGCTCAAGAGACCCAGTACTTC. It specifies CASSLMAAQETQYF.

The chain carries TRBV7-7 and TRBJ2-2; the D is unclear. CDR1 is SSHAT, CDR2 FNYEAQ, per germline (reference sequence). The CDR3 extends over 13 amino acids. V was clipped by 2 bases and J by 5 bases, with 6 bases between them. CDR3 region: CASSLKGTGELFF. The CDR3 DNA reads TGTGCCAGCAGCTTAAAGGGTACCGGGGAGCTGTTTTTT.

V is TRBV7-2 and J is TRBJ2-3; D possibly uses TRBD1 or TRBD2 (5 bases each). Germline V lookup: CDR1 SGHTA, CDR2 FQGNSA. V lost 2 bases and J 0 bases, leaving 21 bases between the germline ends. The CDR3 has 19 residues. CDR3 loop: CASSLTSGERTQSTDTQYF. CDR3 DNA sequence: TGTGCCAGCAGCTTAACCTCGGGTGAGCGGACACAGAGCACAGATACGCAGTATTTT. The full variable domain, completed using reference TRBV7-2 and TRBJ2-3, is GAGVSQSPSNKVTEKGKDVELRCDPISGHTALYWYRQSLGQGLEFLIYFQGNSAPDKSGLPSDRFSAERTGGSVSTLTIQRTQQEDSAVYLCASSLTSGERTQSTDTQYFGPGTRLTVL.

CDR3 protein: CASSQDPTTGDSPLHF. The DNA for the CDR3 is TGCGCCAGCAGCCAAGATCCAACCACAGGGGATTCACCCCTCCACTTT. V gene TRBV4-3 combines with J gene TRBJ1-6; TRBD1 matches at 7 bases. After removal of 0 bases from V and 8 bases from J, the junction contained 7 bases not matched to a gene. The CDR3 has 16 residues. Germline assignment: CDR1 LGHNA and CDR2 YSLEER.

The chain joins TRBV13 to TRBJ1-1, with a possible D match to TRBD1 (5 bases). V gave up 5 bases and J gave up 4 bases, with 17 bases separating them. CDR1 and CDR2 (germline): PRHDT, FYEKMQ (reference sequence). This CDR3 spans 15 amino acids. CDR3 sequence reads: CASSTTGLKGTEAFF. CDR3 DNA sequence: TGTGCCAGCAGCACAACGGGACTGAAGGGCACTGAAGCTTTCTTT. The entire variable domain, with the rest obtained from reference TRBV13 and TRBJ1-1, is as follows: AAGVIQSPRHLIKEKRETATLKCYPIPRHDTVYWYQQGPGQDPQFLISFYEKMQSDKGSIPDRFSAQQFSDYHSELNMSSLELGDSALYFCASSTTGLKGTEAFFGQGTRLTVV.

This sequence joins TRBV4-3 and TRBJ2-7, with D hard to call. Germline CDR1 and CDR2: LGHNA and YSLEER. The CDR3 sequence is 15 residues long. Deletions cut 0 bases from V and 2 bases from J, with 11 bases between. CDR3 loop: CASSQESGFAYEQYF. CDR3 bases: TGCGCCAGCAGCCAAGAATCCGGGTTCGCCTACGAGCAGTACTTC.

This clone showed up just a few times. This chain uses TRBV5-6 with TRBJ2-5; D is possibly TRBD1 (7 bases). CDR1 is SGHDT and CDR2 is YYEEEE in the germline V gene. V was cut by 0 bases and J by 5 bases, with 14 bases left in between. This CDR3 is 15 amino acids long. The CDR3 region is CASSLDQGGGETQYF. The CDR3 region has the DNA TGTGCCAGCAGCTTGGATCAGGGGGGAGGCGAGACCCAGTACTTC.

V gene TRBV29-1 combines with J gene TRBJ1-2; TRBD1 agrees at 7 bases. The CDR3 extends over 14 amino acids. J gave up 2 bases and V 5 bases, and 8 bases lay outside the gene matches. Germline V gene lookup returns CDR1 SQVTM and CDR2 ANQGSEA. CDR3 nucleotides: TGCAGCGTTACCCACCTGGGACAGAACTATGGCTACACCTTC. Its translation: CSVTHLGQNYGYTF.

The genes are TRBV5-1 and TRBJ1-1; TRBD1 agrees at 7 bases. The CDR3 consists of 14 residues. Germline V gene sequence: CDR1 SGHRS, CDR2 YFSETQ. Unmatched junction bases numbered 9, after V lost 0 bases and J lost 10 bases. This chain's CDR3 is CASSLGQGRMRAFF. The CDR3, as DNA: TGCGCCAGCAGCTTGGGACAGGGTAGGATGAGAGCTTTCTTT. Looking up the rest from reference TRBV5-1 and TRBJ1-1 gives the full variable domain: KAGVTQTPRYLIKTRGQQVTLSCSPISGHRSVSWYQQTPGQGLQFLFEYFSETQRNKGNFPGRFSGRQFSNSRSEMNVSTLELGDSALYLCASSLGQGRMRAFFGQGTRLTVV.

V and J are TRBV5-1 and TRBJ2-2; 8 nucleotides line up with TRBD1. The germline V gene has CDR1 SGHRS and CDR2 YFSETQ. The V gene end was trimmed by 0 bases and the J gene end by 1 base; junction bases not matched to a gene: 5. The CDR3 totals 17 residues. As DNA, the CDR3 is TGCGCCAGCAGCTTGGTACAGGGGGGAAAGAACACCGGGGAGCTGTTTTTT. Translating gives CASSLVQGGKNTGELFF.